This T cell receptor (beta chain) was identified in a study of T cells after yellow fever vaccination. The wider study: Fractions of limited cellularity were prepared by means of SMART-Seq v4 Ultra Low Input. Findings and limits, study-wide: Although most clonotypes did not, a small share appeared in both CD4 and CD8 compartments.

5'RACE template switching produced TCR cDNA carrying a universal primer site and UMIs. TCRdb fed the 5' RACE reads into MiXCR, producing one record per CDR3 protein. This table holds under 95,000 distinct CDR3 sequences, around 7% found once. Concerning this clonotype itself: Its antigen is currently unknown.

This CDR3 comprises 13 residues. Germline loops: CDR1 SGHTA, CDR2 FQGNSA. Trimming took 1 base from V and 8 from J, leaving 11 bases between them. The chain joins TRBV7-2 to TRBJ1-2; D remains unclear. The sequencing here drew on CD8+ T cells sorted from PBMCs, taken about 10 days after the first yellow fever vaccination. This receptor was taken from a man between 18 and 29 years old who received the YFV17D yellow fever vaccine. The CDR3 sequence is CASSLGGVRGYTF. The CDR3, as DNA: TGTGCCAGCAGCTTAGGCGGGGTCCGCGGCTACACCTTC.